Listed below are T cell receptor beta chains from one sample, sequenced in a study of shared clonotypes between healthy human individuals. The assay was immunoSEQ multiplex PCR, and TCRdb's table has in-frame clones only and misses some. The repertoire consists of 2 million to 2.5 million clones, with 90% to 95% occurring once and the leading ten covering about 0.39%. Material: naive CD4+ T cells from PBMCs. Receptors were obtained from a man between 18 and 29 years old in good health. Some clones in this sample may be carry-over from other donors' samples. Each CDR3 is given with its conserved first and last residue. A D gene is named only where the DNA matches it firmly. Only part of the rows carry a size: once, few, many, or a class if the clone is expanded.

abundance: once
d_gene: -
v_gene: TRBV15
j_gene: TRBJ2-4
CDR3aa: CATSRDFGTGWDF
CDR3nt: TGTGCCACCAGCAGAGATTTCGGCACCGGGTGGGACTTC

abundance: -
d_gene: TRBD1
v_gene: TRBV5-1
j_gene: TRBJ2-5
CDR3aa: CASSLEGQLQETQYF
CDR3nt: TGCGCCAGCAGCTTGGAGGGACAGCTCCAAGAGACCCAGTACTTC

abundance: -
d_gene: TRBD1
v_gene: TRBV6-5
j_gene: TRBJ2-7
CDR3aa: CASRATGGSYEQYF
CDR3nt: TGTGCCAGCAGAGCTACAGGGGGCTCCTACGAGCAGTACTTC

abundance: once
d_gene: TRBD1
v_gene: TRBV28
j_gene: TRBJ2-2
CDR3aa: CASSLLGQGSPGELFF
CDR3nt: TGTGCCAGCAGTTTATTAGGACAGGGTTCCCCCGGGGAGCTGTTTTTT

abundance: -
d_gene: -
v_gene: TRBV28
j_gene: TRBJ1-4
CDR3aa: CASSPSGRGGTEKLFF
CDR3nt: TGTGCCAGCAGCCCTTCCGGGAGAGGGGGGACTGAAAAACTGTTTTTT

abundance: -
d_gene: -
v_gene: TRBV5-6
j_gene: TRBJ2-1
CDR3aa: CASSFGLKGYNEQFF
CDR3nt: TGTGCCAGCAGCTTCGGGCTCAAGGGCTACAATGAGCAGTTCTTC

abundance: few
d_gene: -
v_gene: TRBV28
j_gene: TRBJ1-1
CDR3aa: CAVGGNTEAFF
CDR3nt: TGTGCCGTTGGGGGAAACACTGAAGCTTTCTTT

abundance: -
d_gene: -
v_gene: TRBV9
j_gene: TRBJ2-1
CDR3aa: CASSVDGLYYNEQFF
CDR3nt: TGTGCCAGCAGTGTTGACGGACTATACTACAATGAGCAGTTCTTC

abundance: -
d_gene: -
v_gene: TRBV2
j_gene: TRBJ1-2
CDR3aa: CASSLERHTF
CDR3nt: TGTGCCAGCAGTTTGGAGAGGCACACCTTC

abundance: -
d_gene: TRBD1
v_gene: TRBV7-2
j_gene: TRBJ1-5
CDR3aa: CASSLAGQGARWGQPQHF
CDR3nt: TGTGCCAGCAGCCTCGCGGGCCAGGGGGCTCGGTGGGGTCAGCCCCAGCATTTT

abundance: -
d_gene: -
v_gene: TRBV5-1
j_gene: TRBJ1-1
CDR3aa: CASTSTAGTEAFF
CDR3nt: TGCGCCAGCACTTCCACGGCAGGGACTGAAGCTTTCTTT

abundance: -
d_gene: TRBD1
v_gene: TRBV11-2
j_gene: TRBJ2-1
CDR3aa: CASSPPLRQGGNEQFF
CDR3nt: TGTGCCAGCAGCCCCCCCTTGAGACAGGGCGGCAATGAGCAGTTCTTC

abundance: -
d_gene: TRBD1
v_gene: TRBV4-1
j_gene: TRBJ1-4
CDR3aa: CASSQRAGGVAEKLFF
CDR3nt: TGCGCCAGCAGCCAAAGGGCAGGGGGAGTGGCAGAAAAACTGTTTTTT

abundance: few
d_gene: -
v_gene: TRBV4-1
j_gene: TRBJ1-2
CDR3aa: CASSQAGDHGYTF
CDR3nt: TGCGCCAGCAGCCAAGCCGGGGATCATGGCTACACCTTC

abundance: -
d_gene: TRBD1
v_gene: TRBV28
j_gene: TRBJ2-7
CDR3aa: CASSLDRAGYEQYF
CDR3nt: TGTGCCAGCAGTTTAGACAGGGCAGGTTACGAGCAGTACTTC

abundance: -
d_gene: TRBD1
v_gene: TRBV7-9
j_gene: TRBJ1-1
CDR3aa: CASSPPRRGIETEAFF
CDR3nt: TGTGCCAGCAGCCCCCCCCGCAGGGGGATTGAGACTGAAGCTTTCTTT

abundance: -
d_gene: -
v_gene: TRBV7-8
j_gene: TRBJ2-1
CDR3aa: CASSLERSYNEQFF
CDR3nt: TGTGCCAGCAGCCTAGAGCGGTCCTACAATGAGCAGTTCTTC

abundance: -
d_gene: TRBD1
v_gene: TRBV5-1
j_gene: TRBJ2-7
CDR3aa: CASSWTGGYEQYF
CDR3nt: TGCGCCAGCAGCTGGACAGGGGGTTACGAGCAGTACTTC

abundance: once
d_gene: -
v_gene: TRBV5-1
j_gene: TRBJ2-3
CDR3aa: CASSLGAGTDTQYF
CDR3nt: TGCGCCAGCAGCTTGGGAGCAGGCACAGATACGCAGTATTTT

abundance: -
d_gene: -
v_gene: TRBV7-2
j_gene: TRBJ2-5
CDR3aa: CASSLNPKETQYF
CDR3nt: TGTGCCAGCAGCTTAAATCCCAAAGAGACCCAGTACTTC

abundance: -
d_gene: -
v_gene: TRBV5-1
j_gene: TRBJ2-2
CDR3aa: CASTGTANTGELFF
CDR3nt: TGCGCCAGCACCGGGACCGCGAACACCGGGGAGCTGTTTTTT

abundance: -
d_gene: -
v_gene: TRBV7-9
j_gene: TRBJ1-2
CDR3aa: CASSPGSGREDYGYTF
CDR3nt: TGTGCCAGCAGCCCTGGTTCGGGCAGGGAGGACTATGGCTACACCTTC

abundance: -
d_gene: -
v_gene: TRBV28
j_gene: TRBJ1-5
CDR3aa: CASRFDSQGYNQPQHF
CDR3nt: TGTGCCAGCAGGTTTGACTCCCAGGGTTACAATCAGCCCCAGCATTTT

abundance: once
d_gene: -
v_gene: TRBV18
j_gene: TRBJ1-5
CDR3aa: CASSLSQPDLGQPQHF
CDR3nt: TGTGCCAGCTCACTTTCTCAGCCGGACCTGGGACAGCCCCAGCATTTT

abundance: once
d_gene: -
v_gene: TRBV28
j_gene: TRBJ2-7
CDR3aa: CASRAPNSYEQYF
CDR3nt: TGTGCCAGCAGAGCTCCGAACTCCTACGAGCAGTACTTC

abundance: -
d_gene: -
v_gene: TRBV2
j_gene: TRBJ2-3
CDR3aa: CASRVIGGDTQYF
CDR3nt: TGTGCCAGCCGAGTGATAGGCGGAGATACGCAGTATTTT

abundance: -
d_gene: -
v_gene: TRBV2
j_gene: TRBJ2-7
CDR3aa: CASTLWGEQYF
CDR3nt: TGTGCCAGCACCCTGTGGGGCGAGCAGTACTTC

abundance: once
d_gene: -
v_gene: TRBV27
j_gene: TRBJ1-2
CDR3aa: CASSSAGGGYTF
CDR3nt: TGTGCCAGCAGCTCCGCCGGAGGTGGCTACACCTTC